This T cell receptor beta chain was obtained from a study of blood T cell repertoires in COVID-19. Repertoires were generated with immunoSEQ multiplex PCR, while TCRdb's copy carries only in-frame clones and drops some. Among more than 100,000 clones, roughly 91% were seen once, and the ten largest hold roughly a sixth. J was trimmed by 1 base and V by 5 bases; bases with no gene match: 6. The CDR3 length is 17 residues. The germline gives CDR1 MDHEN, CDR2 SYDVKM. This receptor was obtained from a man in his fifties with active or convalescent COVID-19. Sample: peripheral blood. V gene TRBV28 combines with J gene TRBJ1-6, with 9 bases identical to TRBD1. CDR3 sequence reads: CASSTGGAGSYNSPLHF. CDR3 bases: TGTGCCAGCAGTACAGGGGGCGCCGGGTCCTATAATTCACCCCTCCACTTT.